This T cell receptor beta chain originates from a study of human T cells and chemical hapten exposure. Study-wide context: Investigators sensitized roughly 2 cm by roughly 2 cm of upper inner arm skin with 2% DPC. Mainly, slight library volume differences in the pool made TCR yields vary.

Time point specified: patch test 1, 2 weeks after DPC sensitization. Treatment denoted: therapeutic diphenylcyclopropenone sensitization with weekly scalp DPC. Sequencing started from total RNA isolated from unfractionated whole blood. This clonotype was seen at least ten times. Germline CDR1 reads SEHNR; CDR2 reads FQNEAQ (reference sequence). V lost 5 bases and J 3 bases, leaving 19 bases between the germline ends. The CDR3 totals 17 residues. In the original workflow: Counts of TCRs in each sample centred on a median of around 96,000 and extended from around 24,000 to 710,000. TCRdb reprocessed the RACE reads with MiXCR, giving one entry per CDR3 protein. Here the V and J calls rest on TCRdb's processing, not on the authors' analysis. Here the sample spans about 360,000 distinct CDR3 sequences, approximately 6.9% being singletons.

The chain is built from TRBV7-9 and TRBJ2-2, with D possibly TRBD1 on 6 matching bases. The source of this sequence is a woman aged 18 to 35 with alopecia areata. Some clones in this sample may be carry-over from other donors' samples. Sequences were derived from whole blood, sampled in connection with sensitization to the hapten diphenylcyclopropenone (DPC). CDR3 in DNA: TGTGCCAGCAGCCCGGGACACCTCGGGGTCCACACCGGGGAGCTGTTTTTT. Its protein is CASSPGHLGVHTGELFF.